Following are 25 T cell receptor beta chains from one sample sequenced in a study of blood T cell repertoires in COVID-19. Only in-frame clones appear in the TCRdb table, and some are missing; sequencing was by immunoSEQ multiplex PCR. The profile shows 180,000 or so clones, 85% to 90% of them singletons. The material sequenced was peripheral blood. The receptors were gathered from a man between 18 and 29 years old with acute or convalescent COVID-19.

This rearrangement joins TRBV7-2 to TRBJ2-3; D not resolved. The CDR3 has 13 residues. From germline, CDR1 is SGHTA and CDR2 FQGNSA. Deletions cut 2 bases from V and 0 bases from J, with 3 bases between. CDR3 in DNA: TGTGCCAGCAGCTTACATAGCACAGATACGCAGTATTTT. It specifies CASSLHSTDTQYF.

The J gene is TRBJ1-3, the V gene TRBV6-1; no reliable D call. CDR3 length: 13 residues. From germline, CDR1 is MNHNS and CDR2 SASEGT. V dropped 0 bases and J dropped 7 bases, with 7 bases sitting between them. This CDR3 is CASSEAGSNTIYF. Written as DNA, the CDR3 is TGTGCCAGCAGTGAAGCGGGCAGCAACACCATATATTTT.

The gene calls are TRBV4-1 and TRBJ2-3, with 13 nucleotides matching TRBD2. This CDR3 is built from 17 residues. Trimming took 4 bases from V and 1 from J; bases not matched to a gene: 5. Germline CDR1 reads MGHRA; CDR2 reads YSYEKL. The CDR3 DNA sequence: TGCGCCAGCAGCCGGCGACTAGCGGGGGGTCGCACAGATACGCAGTATTTT. Its translation is CASSRRLAGGRTDTQYF.

The chain employs TRBV6-6 and TRBJ2-7, with 7 bases lining up with TRBD2. V shed 5 bases, J shed 0 bases, and the junction held 7 bases outside the gene matches. Germline CDR1 is MNHNY and CDR2 is SVGAGI (reference sequence). The CDR3 length is 15 residues. In DNA form, the CDR3 reads TGTGCCAGCAGTATGGGGGGGTTGAGCTCCTACGAGCAGTACGTC. Translated: CASSMGGLSSYEQYV.

The chain carries TRBV7-8 and TRBJ2-3; 13 bases map to TRBD2. The CDR3 contains 17 residues. The germline V gene encodes CDR1 SGHVS and CDR2 FQNEAQ. The V gene end was trimmed by 2 bases and the J gene end by 1 base; junction bases not matched to a gene: 3. The CDR3 region is CASSLRTSGGGTDTQYF. The DNA of the CDR3 is TGTGCCAGCAGCTTAAGGACTAGCGGGGGTGGCACAGATACGCAGTATTTT.

This rearrangement joins TRBV19 to TRBJ2-6; D is possibly TRBD1 (6 bases). The CDR3 has 15 residues. Germline lookup yields CDR1 LNHDA and CDR2 SQIVND (reference sequence). The germline V and J ends were trimmed by 7 bases and 0 bases, with 10 bases remaining between them. CDR3 nucleotide sequence: TGTGCCAGTATACAGGGCGTCTCTGGGGCCAACGTCCTGACTTTC. Its protein is CASIQGVSGANVLTF.

Turning to this clone: The DNA is left out, because the CDR3 cannot be placed on it with certainty; the CDR3 is given as TCRdb lists it. V usage is TRBV21-1 and J usage is TRBJ1-5; TRBD1, as called in the table, went unchecked against the DNA. TRBV21-1 is deemed a pseudogene. With termini counted, the CDR3 has 16 amino acids. The CDR3 here is CASSKVGGGSNQPQHF.

This clone was picked up a small number of times. V and J are TRBV5-1 and TRBJ1-4; 7 nucleotides line up with TRBD1. CDR1 is SGHRS and CDR2 is YFSETQ in the germline V gene. The CDR3 runs 16 residues. V dropped 7 bases and J dropped 2; count of bases not matched to a gene: 11. The CDR3 DNA sequence: TGCGCCAGCGGCAAAACAGGGGTGGCGACTAATGAAAAACTGTTTTTT. Residues: CASGKTGVATNEKLFF. The entire variable domain, with the rest obtained from reference TRBV5-1 and TRBJ1-4, is as follows: KAGVTQTPRYLIKTRGQQVTLSCSPISGHRSVSWYQQTPGQGLQFLFEYFSETQRNKGNFPGRFSGRQFSNSRSEMNVSTLELGDSALYLCASGKTGVATNEKLFFGSGTQLSVL.

This chain connects TRBV5-5 to TRBJ1-1; D remains ambiguous. This CDR3 is built from 13 residues. CDR1 and CDR2 from the germline V gene are SGHKS and YYEKEE (reference sequence). The ends were cut back, 5 bases at V and 2 bases at J, with 10 bases in the middle. CDR3 in DNA: TGTGCCAGCAGTCGTCAGGCAAACACTGAAGCTTTCTTT. This encodes CASSRQANTEAFF. The full variable domain, with the rest looked up from reference TRBV5-5 and TRBJ1-1, is DAGVTQSPTHLIKTRGQQVTLRCSPISGHKSVSWYQQVLGQGPQFIFQYYEKEERGRGNFPDRFSARQFPNYSSELNVNALLLGDSALYLCASSRQANTEAFFGQGTRLTVV.

This chain links TRBV12-3 or TRBV12-4 with TRBJ1-6; D is unresolved. The CDR3 totals 13 residues. Deletions cut 7 bases from V and 9 bases from J, with 13 bases between. CDR3 DNA sequence: TGTGCCAGCACCCGAGGGCAGTTTTCACCCCTCCACTTT. Translating it yields CASTRGQFSPLHF.

The chain combines TRBV7-8 with TRBJ2-1; maybe TRBD1 (6 bases). The CDR3 spans 16 residues. Germline V lookup: CDR1 SGHVS, CDR2 FQNEAQ. The ends were cut back, 3 bases at V and 7 bases at J, with 19 bases in the middle. CDR3 sequence (DNA): TGTGCCAGCAGCTTGGGAACAGGGAATGTGTTTAATGAGCAGTTCTTC. Its translation: CASSLGTGNVFNEQFF.

Here the CDR3 DNA reads TGTGCCAGACAGGACAGCTCCAGCTATCAGCCCCAGCATTTT. It encodes CARQDSSSYQPQHF. The rearrangement uses TRBV19 and TRBJ1-5; tentatively, D is TRBD1 (6 bases). The CDR3 has 14 amino acids. The germline V and J ends were trimmed by 9 bases and 5 bases, with 17 bases remaining between them. Germline CDR1 reads LNHDA; CDR2 reads SQIVND (reference sequence).

The chain combines TRBV4-2 with TRBJ1-2; 8 bases match TRBD1. The junction had 14 bases not matched to a gene; V was cut back by 3 bases and J by 2 bases. This CDR3 has 18 amino acids. Germline-derived CDR1 and CDR2 are LGHNA and YNFKEQ. The CDR3 DNA follows: TGTGCCAGCAGCCACCCCACCACGGGACAGGTGCCGAACTATGGCTACACCTTC. As protein: CASSHPTTGQVPNYGYTF.

The J gene is TRBJ1-6, the V gene TRBV5-4, with 10 bases matching TRBD1. The CDR3 has 17 amino acids. V was clipped by 1 base and J by 7 bases; unmatched bases: 8. CDR1 is SGHNT and CDR2 is YYREEE in the germline V gene (reference sequence). CDR3 amino acids: CASSLTAGQGRNSPLHF. Here the CDR3 DNA reads TGTGCCAGCAGCTTGACCGCGGGACAGGGGCGGAATTCACCCCTCCACTTT.

This clone occurred a few times. CDR3 sequence (DNA): TGTGCCAGCAGTTATCGTGGCAGGGGCTATGGCTACACCTTC. Protein: CASSYRGRGYGYTF. This sequence joins TRBV27 and TRBJ1-2; D may be TRBD1 (6 bases). The CDR3 is 14 residues long. Per germline, CDR1 MNHEY and CDR2 SMNVEV (reference sequence). V dropped 4 bases and J dropped 4 bases, with 13 bases sitting between them.

This clone was counted only a few times. V is TRBV5-6 and J is TRBJ1-5; 7 bases map to TRBD1. CDR1 and CDR2 (germline): SGHDT, YYEEEE. V shed 4 bases and J 6 bases; nucleotides not matched to a gene: 10. The length of the CDR3 is 15 residues. CDR3 sequence reads: CASSGGGSDGQPQHF. In DNA form, the CDR3 reads TGTGCCAGCAGCGGAGGGGGCAGCGATGGTCAGCCCCAGCATTTT. The full variable domain, in which reference TRBV5-6 and TRBJ1-5 provide the parts outside the CDR3, is DAGVTQSPTHLIKTRGQQVTLRCSPKSGHDTVSWYQQALGQGPQFIFQYYEEEERQRGNFPDRFSGHQFPNYSSELNVNALLLGDSALYLCASSGGGSDGQPQHFGDGTRLSIL.

Written as DNA, the CDR3 is TGTGCCAGCAGCTTAGGCCAGGGAAAGGGCCTGGCTAATGAAAAACTGTTTTTT. Translated, it gives CASSLGQGKGLANEKLFF. The chain has TRBV7-8 and TRBJ1-4; D may be TRBD1 (5 bases). The CDR3 is 18 residues long. The germline V and J ends were trimmed by 1 base and 3 bases, with 18 bases remaining between them. Germline V gene sequence: CDR1 SGHVS, CDR2 FQNEAQ. Full variable domain (outside the CDR3, taken from reference TRBV7-8 and TRBJ1-4): GAGVSQSPRYKVAKRGQDVALRCDPISGHVSLFWYQQALGQGPEFLTYFQNEAQLDKSGLPSDRFFAERPEGSVSTLKIQRTQQEDSAVYLCASSLGQGKGLANEKLFFGSGTQLSVL.

The chain couples TRBV6-2 or TRBV6-3 to TRBJ2-1; 9 bases fit TRBD1. The CDR3 has 16 amino acids. V dropped 5 bases and J dropped 2; count of bases not matched to a gene: 7. The germline gives CDR1 MNHEY, CDR2 SVGEGT. The CDR3 DNA follows: TGTGCCAGCAGTCCCCGGACAGGGGTTCCCTACAATGAGCAGTTCTTC. Amino acids: CASSPRTGVPYNEQFF.

The rearrangement joins TRBV30 to TRBJ2-5; possible D gene TRBD2, 6 bases. The CDR3 length is 14 residues. Per the germline V gene, CDR1 is GTSNPN and CDR2 is SVGIG (reference sequence). Trimming shortened V by 4 bases and J by 1 base, and 13 bases separated the two germline ends. CDR3 sequence (DNA): TGTGCCTGGAAGGGCTTAGCGGTCCAAGAGACCCAGTACTTC. Its protein product is CAWKGLAVQETQYF.

The chain links TRBV3-1 (or the pseudogene TRBV3-2) to TRBJ2-5, with D maybe TRBD2 (6 bases). CDR1 and CDR2 (germline): LGHDT, YNNKEL (reference sequence). V was pared by 4 bases and J by 2 bases, with 8 bases between. This CDR3 region has 13 residues. The CDR3 spells CASSRGLQETQYF. In DNA, the CDR3 is TGTGCCAGCAGCCGGGGACTGCAAGAGACCCAGTACTTC.

The chain links TRBV25-1 to TRBJ1-1; D call uncertain. Trimming cost V 7 bases and J 1 base, with 13 bases left between them. Germline V gives CDR1 MGHDK, CDR2 SYGVNS. This CDR3 spans 14 amino acids. This chain's CDR3 is CASIETGANTEAFF. CDR3 sequence (DNA): TGTGCCAGCATCGAAACGGGAGCGAACACTGAAGCTTTCTTT.

The V gene is TRBV19, the J gene TRBJ1-5, with no clear D. Trimming pared 2 bases from V and 4 bases from J, leaving 12 bases between. CDR1 is LNHDA and CDR2 is SQIVND in the germline V gene (reference sequence). The CDR3 is 15 residues long. DNA of the CDR3: TGTGCCAGTAGTATACCCCCTCCCGGGAATCAGCCCCAGCATTTT. Protein sequence: CASSIPPPGNQPQHF.

The chain is built from TRBV5-4 and TRBJ2-6; TRBD1 is a possible D gene (6 bases). Trimming removed 5 bases at V and 2 bases at J, with 17 bases between. The CDR3 is 17 residues long. Germline CDR1 SGHNT, CDR2 YYREEE (reference sequence). The CDR3 DNA is TGTGCCAGCAGATCGGCCCAGGGGCGAACTGGGGCCAACGTCCTGACTTTC. Protein sequence: CASRSAQGRTGANVLTF.

This chain uses TRBV6-2 or TRBV6-3 with TRBJ2-1; the D gene is possibly TRBD2 (6 bases). The V end lost 0 bases, the J end lost 6 bases, and 9 bases lay between the germline ends. Germline CDR1 reads MNHEY; CDR2 reads SVGEGT. This CDR3 has 14 residues. CDR3 residues: CASSYSGGFNEQFF. The CDR3 DNA reads TGTGCCAGCAGTTACTCAGGAGGGTTCAATGAGCAGTTCTTC.

This clone occurred once. This rearrangement joins TRBV5-1 to TRBJ2-1, with 9 bases fitting TRBD1. Germline CDR1 reads SGHRS; CDR2 reads YFSETQ. The CDR3 is made up of 15 amino acids. Trimming took 5 bases from V and 5 from J; bases not matched to a gene: 8. The CDR3 nucleotides read TGCGCCAGCAGTTTACGTTGGGACAGGGACAATGAGCAGTTCTTC. It codes for CASSLRWDRDNEQFF.